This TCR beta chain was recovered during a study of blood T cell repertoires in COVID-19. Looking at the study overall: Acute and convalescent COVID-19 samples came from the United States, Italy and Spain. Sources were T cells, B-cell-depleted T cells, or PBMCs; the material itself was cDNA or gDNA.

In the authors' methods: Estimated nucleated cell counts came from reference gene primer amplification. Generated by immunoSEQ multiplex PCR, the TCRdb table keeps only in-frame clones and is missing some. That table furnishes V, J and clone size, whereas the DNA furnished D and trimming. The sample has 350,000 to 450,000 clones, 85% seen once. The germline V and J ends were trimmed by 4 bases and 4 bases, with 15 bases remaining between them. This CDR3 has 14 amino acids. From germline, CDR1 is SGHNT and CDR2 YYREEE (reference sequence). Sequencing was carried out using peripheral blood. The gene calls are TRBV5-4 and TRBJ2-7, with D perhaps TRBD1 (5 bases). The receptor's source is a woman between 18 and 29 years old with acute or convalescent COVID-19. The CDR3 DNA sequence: TGTGCCAGCAGCCCTGGAGTGGGGCAATACGAGCAGTACTTC. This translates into CASSPGVGQYEQYF.